These 20 T cell receptor beta chains originate from one sample sequenced in a study of T cells in women clearing cervical HPV infection. Some clones are missing from TCRdb's copy, which holds only in-frame ones; the method was immunoSEQ multiplex PCR. This repertoire includes over 25,000 clones. Material: blood buffy coat. The receptor set was obtained from a woman aged 18-70 years with a cervical HPV16 infection that either progressed to CIN3+ or cleared (not recorded which).

About this clone itself: The read terminates 3 residues before the CDR3 end, so the remaining end is supplied by the germline J gene. This chain links TRBV5-1 with TRBJ1-1, with D possibly matching TRBD1 (6 bases). Trimming removed 2 bases at V and 3 bases at J, with 8 bases between. CDR1 is SGHRS, CDR2 YFSETQ, per germline. The CDR3 consists of 13 residues. Partial CDR3 DNA: TGCGCCAGCAGCTTAGCAGGGGACACTGAA. Protein sequence: CASSLAGDTE. The whole CDR3 protein is CASSLAGDTEAFF. Together with reference TRBV5-1 and TRBJ1-1, the CDR3 gives the full variable domain: KAGVTQTPRYLIKTRGQQVTLSCSPISGHRSVSWYQQTPGQGLQFLFEYFSETQRNKGNFPGRFSGRQFSNSRSEMNVSTLELGDSALYLCASSLAGDTEAFFGQGTRLTVV.

Notes on this clone: The CDR3 extends 3 residues past the end of the read, so its final part is completed from the germline J gene. The chain joins TRBV12-3 or TRBV12-4 to TRBJ2-2, with D possibly matching TRBD2 (5 bases). V lost 1 base to trimming and J lost 5 bases, with 11 bases between them. The CDR3 has 15 amino acids. This chain's CDR3 is CASSLGLPGTGELFF. The DNA read from the CDR3 is TGTGCCAGCAGTTTAGGGCTCCCGGGGACCGGGGAG.

Comments on this clone: The read halts 3 residues ahead of the CDR3 end, with the missing end drawn from the germline J gene. V usage is TRBV15 and J usage is TRBJ2-3; tentatively, D is TRBD2 (6 bases). CDR1 LNHNV and CDR2 YYDKDF come from the germline V gene (reference sequence). There are 15 residues in the CDR3. V lost 11 bases, J lost 0 bases, and 18 bases lay in between. The CDR3 reads CASSEVAASTDTQYF. The sequenced part of the CDR3 DNA is TGTGCCTCCTCGGAAGTAGCGGCTAGCACAGATACG.

Notes on this clone: Sequencing ends 3 residues short of the CDR3 end; the germline J gene provides the rest. The V and J genes are TRBV29-1 and TRBJ2-7; no definite D call. The CDR3 contains 14 residues. Deletions cut 1 base from V and 0 bases from J, with 10 bases between. Germline lookup yields CDR1 SQVTM and CDR2 ANQGSEA. The CDR3 reads CSVEGQVNSYEQYF. The covered CDR3 bases are TGCAGCGTTGAAGGGCAGGTGAACTCCTACGAG.

A remark on this clone: The read stops 3 residues short of the end of the CDR3; the missing end is completed from the germline J gene. The chain uses TRBV15 and TRBJ2-1; 9 bases align to TRBD1. Germline loops: CDR1 LNHNV, CDR2 YYDKDF (reference sequence). The CDR3 is 15 residues long. Germline trimming cut 3 bases from V and 0 bases from J; bases unmatched to any gene: 0. The CDR3 DNA, read in part, is TGTGCCACCAGCAGGGGACAGGGCTCCTACAATGAG. This sequence encodes CATSRGQGSYNE. The entire CDR3 is CATSRGQGSYNEQFF.

With respect to this clone: The sequenced fragment ends 3 residues before the CDR3 boundary, so the rest is inferred from the germline J gene. This sequence joins TRBV5-1 and TRBJ1-3; D is unresolved. The length of the CDR3 is 17 residues. Between the trimmed V and J ends, which lost 0 bases and 0 bases, there was a span of 13 bases. CDR1 is SGHRS and CDR2 is YFSETQ in the germline V gene. The CDR3 reads CASSLGGGRFSGNTIYF. CDR3 bases read: TGCGCCAGCAGCTTGGGAGGCGGGCGATTCTCTGGAAACACC.

As concerns this clone: The CDR3 end lies 3 residues beyond the end of the read and is filled in from the germline J gene. The chain carries TRBV18 and TRBJ1-2; the D is unclear. The CDR3 contains 14 residues. Germline loops: CDR1 KGHSH, CDR2 LQKENI. The part of the CDR3 DNA that was read is TGTGCCAGCTCACCTCCGACTAGCCGCTACGAC. Amino acids: CASSPPTSRYD. The full CDR3 protein is CASSPPTSRYDYTF.

As concerns this clone: The read is 3 residues too short to cover the CDR3 end, so that end is filled in from the germline J gene. The V call is TRBV20-1, the J call TRBJ2-1, with 10 bases fitting TRBD2. CDR1 and CDR2 (germline): DFQATT, SNEGSKA (reference sequence). V trimming: 6 bases; J trimming: 4 bases; junction bases outside the gene matches: 6. There are 14 residues in the CDR3. CDR3: CSAAPSGSYNEQFF. Partial CDR3 DNA: TGCAGTGCGGCTCCTAGCGGGAGTTACAATGAG.

In the case of this clone: The read ends 3 residues early relative to the CDR3; the germline J gene fills the gap. The chain employs TRBV7-2 and TRBJ1-4, with D unclear. The length of the CDR3 is 14 residues. Germline lookup yields CDR1 SGHTA and CDR2 FQGNSA. CDR3 region: CASSNGVRANVLFF. The sequenced part of the CDR3 DNA is TGTGCCAGCAGCAACGGGGTTCGTGCCAACGTA.

Turning to this clone: The DNA ends 3 residues before the CDR3 does, and the rest of the CDR3 is filled in from the germline J gene. The V call is TRBV27, the J call TRBJ1-2, with D possibly being TRBD1 (6 bases). V lost 6 bases and J lost 4, with 15 bases in between. The germline gives CDR1 MNHEY, CDR2 SMNVEV (reference sequence). This CDR3 comprises 14 residues. The DNA read from the CDR3 is TGTGCCAGCAGCCGACAGGCCGGTGGCTATGGC. This sequence encodes CASSRQAGGYG. In full, the CDR3 is CASSRQAGGYGYTF.

Turning to this clone: Read sequence stops 3 residues before the CDR3 end, and the germline J gene provides the missing end. The chain has TRBV12-3 or TRBV12-4 and TRBJ1-2, with 11 bases identical to TRBD1. V lost 2 bases and J lost 3; bases outside the gene matches: 2. This CDR3 region has 15 residues. The DNA read from the CDR3 is TGTGCCAGCAGTTTACGGACAGGGGGCTACTATGGC. It yields the protein CASSLRTGGYYG. The whole CDR3 is CASSLRTGGYYGYTF.

Partial CDR3 DNA: TGTGCCTGGAGTGTCCGGCTAGCGGGAGTAAAAGAGACC. It encodes CAWSVRLAGVKET. The CDR3 in full is CAWSVRLAGVKETQYF. The chain couples TRBV30 to TRBJ2-5; the match to TRBD2 covers 10 bases. The read halts 3 residues ahead of the CDR3 end, with the missing end drawn from the germline J gene. V lost 0 bases and J lost 3; bases outside the gene matches: 7. The germline V gene encodes CDR1 GTSNPN and CDR2 SVGIG (reference sequence). This CDR3 contains 16 residues.

Comment on this clone: With the read ending 3 residues before the CDR3 end, the germline J gene is used to fill in that end. The chain carries TRBV20-1 and TRBJ2-4, with D unclear. CDR3 size: 11 residues. The germline V gene encodes CDR1 DFQATT and CDR2 SNEGSKA (reference sequence). CDR3 sequence: CSARVDLDQYF. Incomplete CDR3 DNA: TGCAGTGCTAGAGTTGATCTAGAT.

As to this clone: Coverage ceases 3 residues before the CDR3 finishes, and the germline J gene fills in the end. V gene TRBV7-3 combines with J gene TRBJ2-1, with TRBD2 identical over 8 bases. The V segment lost 5 bases and the J segment 6 bases; nucleotides outside the gene matches: 9. Looked up from germline, CDR1 is SGHTA and CDR2 is FQGTGA. The CDR3 sequence is 15 residues long. The CDR3 loop reads CASSPRGGSSNEQFF. The CDR3 bases that were read are TGTGCCAGCAGCCCCCGGGGGGGTAGCTCCAATGAG.

On this clone itself: The CDR3 goes on 3 residues after the read ends, and that part is filled in from the germline J gene. The rearrangement joins TRBV2 to TRBJ1-5; 8 nucleotides match TRBD1. In germline, CDR1 is SNHLY, CDR2 FYNNEI. The CDR3 is made up of 14 amino acids. Unmatched junction bases numbered 5, after V lost 5 bases and J lost 5 bases. The part of the CDR3 DNA that was read is TGTGCCAGCAGTCGGACAGGGAGGGATCAGCCC. This codes for CASSRTGRDQP. The CDR3 in its entirety is CASSRTGRDQPQHF. The full variable domain, with the rest looked up from reference TRBV2 and TRBJ1-5, is EPEVTQTPSHQVTQMGQEVILRCVPISNHLYFYWYRQILGQKVEFLVSFYNNEISEKSEIFDDQFSVERPDGSNFTLKIRSTKLEDSAMYFCASSRTGRDQPQHFGDGTRLSIL.

The covered CDR3 bases are TGTGCCAGTATTGGACTGGACAGAGATAATGAAAAG. This encodes CASIGLDRDNEK. The complete CDR3 protein is CASIGLDRDNEKLFF. The chain is built from TRBV19 and TRBJ2-2, with a weak D call TRBD1 (6 bases). The sequence runs out 3 residues before the end of the CDR3; the remainder is reconstructed from the germline J gene. Germline CDR1 is LNHDA and CDR2 is SQIVND (reference sequence). The CDR3 contains 15 residues. Full variable domain (missing parts from reference TRBV19 and TRBJ2-2): DGGITQSPKYLFRKEGQNVTLSCEQNLNHDAMYWYRQDPGQGLRLIYYSQIVNDFQKGDIAEGYSVSREKKESFPLTVTSAQKNPTAFYLCASIGLDRDNEKLFFGEGSRLTVL.

In regard to this clone: The CDR3 is cut off 3 residues early in the read; its end comes from the germline J gene. This rearrangement joins TRBV5-1 to TRBJ2-2; D not resolved. Germline CDR1 and CDR2: SGHRS and YFSETQ. The CDR3 length is 16 residues. The germline V and J ends were trimmed by 0 bases and 1 base, with 10 bases remaining between them. CDR3 in amino acids: CASSLEQQMNTGELFF. The CDR3 bases that were read are TGCGCCAGCAGCTTGGAGCAACAGATGAACACCGGGGAG.

In the case of this clone: The read ends 3 residues early relative to the CDR3; the germline J gene fills the gap. The gene calls are TRBV12-3 or TRBV12-4 and TRBJ2-3; 11 bases align to TRBD2. Unmatched junction bases numbered 3, after V lost 4 bases and J lost 0 bases. This CDR3 has 16 residues. The CDR3 loop reads CASSSPSGGSTDTQYF. CDR3 bases read: TGTGCCAGCAGTTCCCCTAGCGGGGGGAGCACAGATACG.

In regard to this clone: From the germline J gene comes the end of the CDR3, since the read stops 3 residues before it. The rearrangement links TRBV30 to TRBJ2-2; possibly TRBD2 for D (5 bases). Per the germline V gene, CDR1 is GTSNPN and CDR2 is SVGIG (reference sequence). The length of the CDR3 is 12 residues. CDR3 bases read: TGTGCCTGGACTCTAGCAAATTCACCG. It is translated as CAWTLANSP. The full-length CDR3 reads as CAWTLANSPLFF.

As concerns this clone: The CDR3 end is not reached by the read, which stops 3 residues before it; the germline J gene fills it in. V and J are TRBV7-8 and TRBJ1-4; weak D call: TRBD1 (5 bases). Per germline, CDR1 SGHVS and CDR2 FQNEAQ. The CDR3 length is 14 residues. The ends were cut back, 5 bases at V and 10 bases at J, with 17 bases in the middle. CDR3 residues: CASSLPQGFGKLFF. The part of the CDR3 DNA that was read is TGTGCCAGCAGCCTACCTCAGGGATTCGGAAAA. Supplemented by reference TRBV7-8 and TRBJ1-4, the full variable domain reads GAGVSQSPRYKVAKRGQDVALRCDPISGHVSLFWYQQALGQGPEFLTYFQNEAQLDKSGLPSDRFFAERPEGSVSTLKIQRTQQEDSAVYLCASSLPQGFGKLFFGSGTQLSVL.